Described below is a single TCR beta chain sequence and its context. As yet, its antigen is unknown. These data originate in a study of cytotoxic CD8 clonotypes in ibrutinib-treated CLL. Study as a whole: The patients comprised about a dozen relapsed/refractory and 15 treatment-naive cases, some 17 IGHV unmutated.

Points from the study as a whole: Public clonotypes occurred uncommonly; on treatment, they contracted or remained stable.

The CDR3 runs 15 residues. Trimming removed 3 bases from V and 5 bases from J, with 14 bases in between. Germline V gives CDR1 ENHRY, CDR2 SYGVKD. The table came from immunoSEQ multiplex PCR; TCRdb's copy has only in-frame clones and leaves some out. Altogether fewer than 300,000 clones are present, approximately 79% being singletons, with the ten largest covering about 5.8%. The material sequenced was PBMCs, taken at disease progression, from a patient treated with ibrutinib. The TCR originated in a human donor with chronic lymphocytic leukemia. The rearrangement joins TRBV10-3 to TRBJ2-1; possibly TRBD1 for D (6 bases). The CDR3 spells CAISDYYRENNEQFF. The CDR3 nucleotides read TGTGCCATCAGTGATTACTACAGGGAGAACAATGAGCAGTTCTTC.